The entry below describes one T cell receptor (beta chain). Its cognate antigen is unknown. Cycle 7 day 1, cycle 4 day 1, and baseline were the timepoints at which blood was sampled. The repertoire was sequenced with immunoSEQ multiplex PCR; TCRdb's copy has only in-frame clones and lacks some. This table has tens of thousands of clones, over 80% appearing once. Trimming pared 4 bases from V and 1 base from J, leaving 10 bases between. Per the germline V gene, CDR1 is SNHLY and CDR2 is FYNNEI. This CDR3 has 14 residues. This sample is part of a study of OX40 agonist ivuxolimab in advanced cancers. Notes on the study in general: At 0.1 to 3.0 mg/kg and by week 6, CD4+ and CD8+ T cells in the blood had expanded clonally. Partial responders at 0.1-3.0 mg/kg had among the lowest clonal expansion.

The sample in question was CD4+ or CD8+ T cells sorted from blood, obtained in a trial of the OX40 agonist ivuxolimab. The sequence was obtained from an adult with an advanced solid tumor such as melanoma, head and neck, liver or kidney cancer. The chain employs TRBV2 and TRBJ1-1; no clear D gene. This CDR3 is CASSGRMGNTEAFF. CDR3 DNA sequence: TGTGCCAGCAGTGGCCGGATGGGGAACACTGAAGCTTTCTTT.